This TCR beta chain was profiled in a study of blood T cell repertoires in COVID-19. Study in general: Samples representing acute and convalescent COVID-19 were sourced from the United States, Italy and Spain.

Sequencing was performed with immunoSEQ multiplex PCR; in TCRdb, only in-frame clones are kept and a portion is missing. The sample includes fewer than 200,000 clones, approximately 89% of them seen just once. The sequenced material came from peripheral blood. The receptor was isolated from a man aged 35 to 55 with active or convalescent COVID-19.

The DNA for the CDR3 is TGTGCCAGCAGCTTAACCCAAGGGGCTTCACCCCTCCACTTT. Protein product: CASSLTQGASPLHF. This chain connects TRBV7-3 to TRBJ1-6; possible D gene TRBD1, 5 bases. The CDR3 has 14 amino acids. The germline V gene has CDR1 SGHTA and CDR2 FQGTGA. Trimming removed 0 bases at V and 9 bases at J, with 9 bases between.